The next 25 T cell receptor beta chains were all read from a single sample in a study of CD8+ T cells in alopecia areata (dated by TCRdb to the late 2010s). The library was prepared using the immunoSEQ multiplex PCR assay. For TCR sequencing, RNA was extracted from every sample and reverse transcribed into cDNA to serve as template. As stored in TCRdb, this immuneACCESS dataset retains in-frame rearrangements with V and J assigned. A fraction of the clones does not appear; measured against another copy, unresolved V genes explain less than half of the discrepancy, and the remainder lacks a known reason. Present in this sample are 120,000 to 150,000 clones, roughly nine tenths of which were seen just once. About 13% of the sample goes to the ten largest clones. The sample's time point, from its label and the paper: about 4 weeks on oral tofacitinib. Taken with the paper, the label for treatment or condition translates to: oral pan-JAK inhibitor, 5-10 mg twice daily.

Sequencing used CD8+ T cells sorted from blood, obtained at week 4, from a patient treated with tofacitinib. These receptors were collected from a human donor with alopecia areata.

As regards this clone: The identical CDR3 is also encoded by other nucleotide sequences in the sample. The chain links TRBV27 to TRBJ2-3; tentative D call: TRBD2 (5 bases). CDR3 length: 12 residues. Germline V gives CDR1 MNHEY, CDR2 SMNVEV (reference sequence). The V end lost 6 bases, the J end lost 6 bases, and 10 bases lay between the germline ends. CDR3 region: CASSLRGDTQYF. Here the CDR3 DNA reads TGTGCCAGCAGCCTGAGAGGGGATACGCAGTATTTT.

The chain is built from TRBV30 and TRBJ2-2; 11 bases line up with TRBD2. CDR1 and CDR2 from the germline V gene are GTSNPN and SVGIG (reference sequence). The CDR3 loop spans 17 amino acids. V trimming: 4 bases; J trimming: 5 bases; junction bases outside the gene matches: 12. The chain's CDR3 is CAWNPKTSGSVTGELFF. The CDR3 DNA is TGTGCCTGGAACCCAAAAACTAGCGGGAGTGTGACCGGGGAGCTGTTTTTT.

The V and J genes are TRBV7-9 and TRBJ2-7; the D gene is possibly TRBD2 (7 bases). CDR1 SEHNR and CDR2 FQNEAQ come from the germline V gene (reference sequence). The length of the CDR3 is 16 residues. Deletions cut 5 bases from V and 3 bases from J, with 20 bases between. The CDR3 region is CASSTTVGGRDYEQYF. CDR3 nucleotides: TGTGCCAGCAGCACTACCGTCGGGGGGCGCGACTACGAGCAGTACTTC.

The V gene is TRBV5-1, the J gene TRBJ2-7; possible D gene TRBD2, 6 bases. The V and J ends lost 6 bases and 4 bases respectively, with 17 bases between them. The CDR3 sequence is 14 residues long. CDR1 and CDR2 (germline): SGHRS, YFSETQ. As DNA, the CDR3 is TGCGCCAGCACATCCGGGGGAGGTCCTTACGAGCAGTACTTC. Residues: CASTSGGGPYEQYF.

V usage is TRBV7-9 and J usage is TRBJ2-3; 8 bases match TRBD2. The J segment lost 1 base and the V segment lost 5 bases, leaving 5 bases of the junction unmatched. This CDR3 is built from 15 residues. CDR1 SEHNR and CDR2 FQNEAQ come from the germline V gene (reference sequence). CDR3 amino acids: CASSPRGAGTDTQYF. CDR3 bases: TGTGCCAGCAGCCCGCGGGGGGCGGGCACAGATACGCAGTATTTT.

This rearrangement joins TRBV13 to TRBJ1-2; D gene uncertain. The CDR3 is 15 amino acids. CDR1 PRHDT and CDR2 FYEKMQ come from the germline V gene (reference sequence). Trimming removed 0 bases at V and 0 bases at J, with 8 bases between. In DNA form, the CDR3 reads TGTGCCAGCAGCTTAGGCCAGCTAACTAACTATGGCTACACCTTC. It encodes CASSLGQLTNYGYTF.

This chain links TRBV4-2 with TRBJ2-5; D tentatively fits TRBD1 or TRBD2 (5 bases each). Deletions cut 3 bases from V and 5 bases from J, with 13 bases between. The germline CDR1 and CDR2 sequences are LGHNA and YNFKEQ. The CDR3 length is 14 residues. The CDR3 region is CASSHILEGETQYF. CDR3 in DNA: TGTGCCAGCAGCCACATACTAGAGGGGGAGACCCAGTACTTC.

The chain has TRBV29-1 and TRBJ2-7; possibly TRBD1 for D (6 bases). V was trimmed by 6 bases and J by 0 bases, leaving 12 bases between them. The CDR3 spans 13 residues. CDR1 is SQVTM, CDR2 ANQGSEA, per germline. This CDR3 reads CSVIPRGSYEQYF. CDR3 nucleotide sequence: TGCAGCGTAATCCCCAGGGGCTCCTACGAGCAGTACTTC.

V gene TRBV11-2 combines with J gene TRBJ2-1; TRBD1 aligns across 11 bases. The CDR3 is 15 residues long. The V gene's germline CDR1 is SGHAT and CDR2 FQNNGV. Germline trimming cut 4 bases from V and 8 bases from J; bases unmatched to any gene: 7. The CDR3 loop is CASSSPGQGDYEQFF. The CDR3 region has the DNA TGTGCCAGCAGCTCGCCGGGACAGGGGGATTATGAGCAGTTCTTC. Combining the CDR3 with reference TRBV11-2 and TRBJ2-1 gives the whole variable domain EAGVAQSPRYKIIEKRQSVAFWCNPISGHATLYWYQQILGQGPKLLIQFQNNGVVDDSQLPKDRFSAERLKGVDSTLKIQPAKLEDSAVYLCASSSPGQGDYEQFFGPGTRLTVL.

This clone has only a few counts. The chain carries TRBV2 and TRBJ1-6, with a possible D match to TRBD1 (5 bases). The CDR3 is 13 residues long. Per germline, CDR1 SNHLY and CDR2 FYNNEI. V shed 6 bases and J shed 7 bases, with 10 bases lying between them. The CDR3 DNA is TGTGCCAGCAGCACGGAGGGGAATTCACCCCTCCACTTT. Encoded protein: CASSTEGNSPLHF.

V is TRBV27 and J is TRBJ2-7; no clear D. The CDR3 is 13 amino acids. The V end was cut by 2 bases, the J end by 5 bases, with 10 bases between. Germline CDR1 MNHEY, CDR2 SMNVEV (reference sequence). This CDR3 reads CASSLLGRHEQYF. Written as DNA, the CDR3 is TGTGCCAGCAGTTTACTCGGGCGGCACGAGCAGTACTTC.

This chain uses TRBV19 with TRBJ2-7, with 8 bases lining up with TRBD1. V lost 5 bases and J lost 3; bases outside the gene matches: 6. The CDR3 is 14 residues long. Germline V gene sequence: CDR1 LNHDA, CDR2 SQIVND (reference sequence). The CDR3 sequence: CASSFQGADYEQYF. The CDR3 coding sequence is TGTGCCAGTAGTTTCCAGGGGGCAGACTACGAGCAGTACTTC.

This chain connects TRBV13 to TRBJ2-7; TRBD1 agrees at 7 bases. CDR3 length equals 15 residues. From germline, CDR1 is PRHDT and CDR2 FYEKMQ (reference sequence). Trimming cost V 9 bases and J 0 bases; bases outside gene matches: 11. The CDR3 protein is CASWETGDSSYEQYF. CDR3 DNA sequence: TGTGCCAGTTGGGAAACAGGGGACAGCTCCTACGAGCAGTACTTC.

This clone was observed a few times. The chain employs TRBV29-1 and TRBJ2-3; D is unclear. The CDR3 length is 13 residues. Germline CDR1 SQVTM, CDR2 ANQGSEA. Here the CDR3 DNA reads TGCAGTTTGGCAGCGACTAGCACAGATACGCAGTATTTT. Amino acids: CSLAATSTDTQYF.

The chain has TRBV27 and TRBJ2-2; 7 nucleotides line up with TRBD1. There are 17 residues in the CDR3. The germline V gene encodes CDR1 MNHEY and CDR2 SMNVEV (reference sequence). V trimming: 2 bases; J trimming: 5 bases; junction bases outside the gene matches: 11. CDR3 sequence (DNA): TGTGCCAGCAGTTTAAAGCCGACAGGGAGTCGAACCGGGGAGCTGTTTTTT. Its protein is CASSLKPTGSRTGELFF.

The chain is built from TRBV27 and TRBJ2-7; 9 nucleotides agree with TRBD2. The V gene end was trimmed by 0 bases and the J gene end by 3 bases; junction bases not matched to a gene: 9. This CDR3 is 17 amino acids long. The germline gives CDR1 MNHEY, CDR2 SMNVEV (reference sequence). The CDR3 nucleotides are TGTGCCAGCAGTTTATCGATTGCTAGCGGGACCTACTACGAGCAGTACTTC. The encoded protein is CASSLSIASGTYYEQYF.

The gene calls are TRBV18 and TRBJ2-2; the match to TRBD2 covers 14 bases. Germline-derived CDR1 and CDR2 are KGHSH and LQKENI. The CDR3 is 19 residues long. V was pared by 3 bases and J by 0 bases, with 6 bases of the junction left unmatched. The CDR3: CASSPPLTSGRANTGELFF. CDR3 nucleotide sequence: TGTGCCAGCTCACCCCCTCTGACTAGCGGGAGGGCGAACACCGGGGAGCTGTTTTTT.

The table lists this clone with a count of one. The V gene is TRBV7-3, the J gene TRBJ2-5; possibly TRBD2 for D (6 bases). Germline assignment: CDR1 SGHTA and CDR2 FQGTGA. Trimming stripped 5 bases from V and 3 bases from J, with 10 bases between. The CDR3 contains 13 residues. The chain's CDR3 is CASSRPGEETQYF. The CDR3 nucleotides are TGTGCCAGCAGCCGCCCGGGGGAAGAGACCCAGTACTTC.

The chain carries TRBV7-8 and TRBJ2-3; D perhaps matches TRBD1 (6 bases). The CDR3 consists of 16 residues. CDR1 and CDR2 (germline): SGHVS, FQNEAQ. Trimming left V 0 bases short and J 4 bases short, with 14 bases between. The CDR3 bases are TGTGCCAGCAGCTTAGCGTGGGCAGGGGTGGCAGATACGCAGTATTTT. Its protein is CASSLAWAGVADTQYF.

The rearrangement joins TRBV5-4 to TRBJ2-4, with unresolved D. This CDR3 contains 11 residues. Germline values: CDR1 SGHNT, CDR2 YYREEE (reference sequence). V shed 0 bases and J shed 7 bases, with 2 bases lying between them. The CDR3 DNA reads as TGTGCCAGCAGCTTGGCTAACATTCAGTACTTC. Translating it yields CASSLANIQYF.

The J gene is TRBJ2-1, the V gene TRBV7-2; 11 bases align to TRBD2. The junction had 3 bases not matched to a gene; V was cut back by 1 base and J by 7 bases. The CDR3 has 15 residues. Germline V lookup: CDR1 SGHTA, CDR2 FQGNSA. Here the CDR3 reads CASSLEWTSGNEQFF. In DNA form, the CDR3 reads TGTGCCAGCAGCTTAGAGTGGACTAGCGGGAATGAGCAGTTCTTC.

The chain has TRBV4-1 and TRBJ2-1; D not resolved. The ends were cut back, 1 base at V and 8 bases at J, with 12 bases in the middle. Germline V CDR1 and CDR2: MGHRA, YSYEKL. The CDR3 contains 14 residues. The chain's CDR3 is CASSQVGALDEQFF. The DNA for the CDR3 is TGCGCCAGCAGCCAAGTGGGCGCCCTGGATGAGCAGTTCTTC.

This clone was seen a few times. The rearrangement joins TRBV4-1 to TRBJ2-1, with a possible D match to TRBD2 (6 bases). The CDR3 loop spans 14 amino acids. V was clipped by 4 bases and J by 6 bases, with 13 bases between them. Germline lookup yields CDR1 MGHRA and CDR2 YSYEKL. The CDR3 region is CASSPSIGSNEQFF. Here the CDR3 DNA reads TGCGCCAGCAGCCCAAGTATCGGGAGCAATGAGCAGTTCTTC.

CDR3 amino acids: CASSHGGPPYEQYF. The CDR3 region has the DNA TGTGCCAGCAGCCACGGGGGTCCTCCCTACGAGCAGTACTTC. V gene TRBV6-5 combines with J gene TRBJ2-7; D is perhaps TRBD2 (6 bases). V gave up 6 bases and J gave up 2 bases, with 14 bases separating them. Looked up from germline, CDR1 is MNHEY and CDR2 is SVGAGI. CDR3 length: 14 amino acids.

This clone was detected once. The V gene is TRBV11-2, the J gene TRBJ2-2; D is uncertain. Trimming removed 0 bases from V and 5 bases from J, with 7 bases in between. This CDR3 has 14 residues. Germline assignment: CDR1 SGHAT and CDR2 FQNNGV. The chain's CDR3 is CASSLDRPTGELFF. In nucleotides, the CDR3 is TGTGCCAGCAGCTTAGATCGCCCAACCGGGGAGCTGTTTTTT.